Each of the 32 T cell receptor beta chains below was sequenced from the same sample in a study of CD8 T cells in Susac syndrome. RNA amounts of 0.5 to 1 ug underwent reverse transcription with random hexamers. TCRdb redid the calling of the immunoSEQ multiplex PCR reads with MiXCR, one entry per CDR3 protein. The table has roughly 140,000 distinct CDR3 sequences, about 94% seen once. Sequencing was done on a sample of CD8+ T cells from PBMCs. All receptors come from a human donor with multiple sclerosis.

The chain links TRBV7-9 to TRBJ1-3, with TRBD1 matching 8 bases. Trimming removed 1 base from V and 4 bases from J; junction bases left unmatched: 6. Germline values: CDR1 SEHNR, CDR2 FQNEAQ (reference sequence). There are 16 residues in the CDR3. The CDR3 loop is CASSLGQGAVGNTIYF. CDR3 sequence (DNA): TGTGCCAGCAGCTTAGGCCAGGGGGCGGTCGGAAACACCATATATTTT.

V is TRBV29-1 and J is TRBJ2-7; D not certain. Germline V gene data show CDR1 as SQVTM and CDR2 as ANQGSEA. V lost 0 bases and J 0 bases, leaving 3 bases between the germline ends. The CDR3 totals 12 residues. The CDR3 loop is CSVEDLSYEQYF. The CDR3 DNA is TGCAGCGTTGAAGATCTCTCCTACGAGCAGTACTTC.

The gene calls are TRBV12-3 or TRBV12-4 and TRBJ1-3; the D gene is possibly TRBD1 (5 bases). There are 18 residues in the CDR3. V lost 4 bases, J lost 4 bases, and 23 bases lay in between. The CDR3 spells CASSSRDDRDPRGNTIYF. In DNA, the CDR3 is TGTGCCAGCAGTTCCCGAGACGACCGGGACCCGCGAGGAAACACCATATATTTT.

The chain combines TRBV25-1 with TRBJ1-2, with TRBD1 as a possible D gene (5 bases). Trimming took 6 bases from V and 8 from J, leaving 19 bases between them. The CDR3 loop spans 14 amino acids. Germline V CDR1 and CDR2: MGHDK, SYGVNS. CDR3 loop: CASRGVGTLGGYTF. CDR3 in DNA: TGTGCCAGCAGAGGGGTAGGGACTTTGGGGGGCTACACCTTC.

The CDR3 sequence: CASSPRGSTQETQYF. Written as DNA, the CDR3 is TGTGCCAGTAGTCCCCGCGGTAGTACACAAGAGACCCAGTACTTC. This chain uses TRBV19 with TRBJ2-5; unclear D gene. The CDR3 has 15 amino acids. The V and J ends lost 5 bases and 2 bases respectively, with 15 bases between them. In germline, CDR1 is LNHDA, CDR2 SQIVND (reference sequence).

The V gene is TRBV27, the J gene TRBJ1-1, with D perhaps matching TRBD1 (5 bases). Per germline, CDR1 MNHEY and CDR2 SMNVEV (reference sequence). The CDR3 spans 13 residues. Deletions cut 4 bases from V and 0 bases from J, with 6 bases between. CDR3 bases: TGTGCCAGCAGTTGGGACGTGAACACTGAAGCTTTCTTT. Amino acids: CASSWDVNTEAFF.

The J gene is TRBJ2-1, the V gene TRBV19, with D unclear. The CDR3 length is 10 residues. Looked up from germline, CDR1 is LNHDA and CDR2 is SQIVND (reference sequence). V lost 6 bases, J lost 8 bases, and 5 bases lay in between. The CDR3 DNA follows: TGTGCCAGTAGGGAAGATGAGCAGTTCTTC. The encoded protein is CASREDEQFF.

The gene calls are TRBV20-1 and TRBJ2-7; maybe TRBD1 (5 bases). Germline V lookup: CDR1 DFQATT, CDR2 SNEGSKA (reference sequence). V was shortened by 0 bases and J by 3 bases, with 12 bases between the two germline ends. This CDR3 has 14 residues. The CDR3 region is CSARDPMTDYEQYF. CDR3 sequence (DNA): TGCAGTGCTAGAGATCCCATGACAGACTACGAGCAGTACTTC.

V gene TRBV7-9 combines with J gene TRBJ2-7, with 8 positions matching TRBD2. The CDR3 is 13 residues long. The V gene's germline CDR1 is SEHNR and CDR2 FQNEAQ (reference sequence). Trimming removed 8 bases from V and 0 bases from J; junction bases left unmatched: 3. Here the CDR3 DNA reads TGTGCCAGCCTCGGGACTAGCTCCTACGAGCAGTACTTC. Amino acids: CASLGTSSYEQYF.

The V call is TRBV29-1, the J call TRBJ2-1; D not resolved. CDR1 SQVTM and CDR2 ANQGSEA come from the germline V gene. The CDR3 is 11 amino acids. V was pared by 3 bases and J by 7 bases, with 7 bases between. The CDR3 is CSVDPGNEQFF. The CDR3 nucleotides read TGCAGCGTTGACCCCGGTAATGAGCAGTTCTTC.

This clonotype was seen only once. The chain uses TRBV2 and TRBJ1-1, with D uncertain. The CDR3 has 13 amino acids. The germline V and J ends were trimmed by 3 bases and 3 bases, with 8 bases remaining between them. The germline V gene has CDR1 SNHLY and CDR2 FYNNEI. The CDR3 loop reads CASSDNRDTEAFF. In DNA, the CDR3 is TGTGCCAGCAGTGATAATCGGGACACTGAAGCTTTCTTT.

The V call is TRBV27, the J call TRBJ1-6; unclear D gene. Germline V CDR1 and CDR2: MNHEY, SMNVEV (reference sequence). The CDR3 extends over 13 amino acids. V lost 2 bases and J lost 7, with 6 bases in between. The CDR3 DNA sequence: TGTGCCAGCAGTTTAGCCCAGAATTCACCCCTCCACTTT. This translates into CASSLAQNSPLHF.

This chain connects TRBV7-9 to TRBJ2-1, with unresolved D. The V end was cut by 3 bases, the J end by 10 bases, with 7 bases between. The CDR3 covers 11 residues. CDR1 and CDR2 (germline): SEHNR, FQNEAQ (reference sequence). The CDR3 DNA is TGTGCCAGCAGCTTCCCTGGGGAGCAGTTCTTC. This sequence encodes CASSFPGEQFF.

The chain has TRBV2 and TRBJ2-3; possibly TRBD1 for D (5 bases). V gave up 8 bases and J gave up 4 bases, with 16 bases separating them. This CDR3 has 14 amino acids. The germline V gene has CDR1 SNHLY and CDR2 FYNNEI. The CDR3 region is CASGALTTADTQYF. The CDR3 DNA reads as TGTGCCAGCGGGGCCCTCACGACAGCAGATACGCAGTATTTT.

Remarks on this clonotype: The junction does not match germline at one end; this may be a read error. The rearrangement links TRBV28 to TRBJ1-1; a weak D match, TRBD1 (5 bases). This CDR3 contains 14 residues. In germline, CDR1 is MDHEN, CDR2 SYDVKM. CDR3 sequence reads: CASAESGVLAEVFF. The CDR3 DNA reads TGTGCCAGCGCGGAGTCGGGGGTTCTAGCTGAAGTTTTCTTT. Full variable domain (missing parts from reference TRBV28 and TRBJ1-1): DVKVTQSSRYLVKRTGEKVFLECVQDMDHENMFWYRQDPGLGLRLIYFSYDVKMKEKGDIPEGYSVSREKKERFSLILESASTNQTSMYLCASAESGVLAEVFFGQGTRLTVV.

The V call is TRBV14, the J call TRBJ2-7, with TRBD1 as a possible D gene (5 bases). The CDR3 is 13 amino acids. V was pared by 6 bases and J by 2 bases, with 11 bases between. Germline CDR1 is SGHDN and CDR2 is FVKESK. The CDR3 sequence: CASRITGAYEQYF. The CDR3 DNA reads TGTGCCAGCAGGATAACAGGAGCCTACGAGCAGTACTTC. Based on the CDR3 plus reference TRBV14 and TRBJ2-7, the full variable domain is EAGVTQFPSHSVIEKGQTVTLRCDPISGHDNLYWYRRVMGKEIKFLLHFVKESKQDESGMPNNRFLAERTGGTYSTLKVQPAELEDSGVYFCASRITGAYEQYFGPGTRLTVT.

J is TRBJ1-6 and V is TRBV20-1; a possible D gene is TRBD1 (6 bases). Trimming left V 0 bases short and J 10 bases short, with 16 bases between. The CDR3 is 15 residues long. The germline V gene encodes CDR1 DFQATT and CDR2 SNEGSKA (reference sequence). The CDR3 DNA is TGCAGTGCTAGAGACCCCTCAGGGGAAAGATCACCCCTCCACTTT. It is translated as CSARDPSGERSPLHF.

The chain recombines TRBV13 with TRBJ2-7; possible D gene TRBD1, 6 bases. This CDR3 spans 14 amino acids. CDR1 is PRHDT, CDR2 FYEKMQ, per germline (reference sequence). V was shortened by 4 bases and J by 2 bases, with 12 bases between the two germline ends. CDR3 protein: CASSSETGTYEQYF. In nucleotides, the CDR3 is TGTGCCAGCAGCTCAGAGACAGGTACCTACGAGCAGTACTTC.

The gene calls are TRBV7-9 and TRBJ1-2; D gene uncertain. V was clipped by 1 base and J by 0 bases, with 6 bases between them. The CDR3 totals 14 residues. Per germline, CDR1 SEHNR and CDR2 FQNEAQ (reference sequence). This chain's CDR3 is CASSLEVANYGYTF. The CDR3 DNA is TGTGCCAGCAGCTTAGAGGTGGCTAACTATGGCTACACCTTC. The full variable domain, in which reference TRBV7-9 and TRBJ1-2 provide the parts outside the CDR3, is DTGVSQNPRHKITKRGQNVTFRCDPISEHNRLYWYRQTLGQGPEFLTYFQNEAQLEKSRLLSDRFSAERPKGSFSTLEIQRTEQGDSAMYLCASSLEVANYGYTFGSGTRLTVV.

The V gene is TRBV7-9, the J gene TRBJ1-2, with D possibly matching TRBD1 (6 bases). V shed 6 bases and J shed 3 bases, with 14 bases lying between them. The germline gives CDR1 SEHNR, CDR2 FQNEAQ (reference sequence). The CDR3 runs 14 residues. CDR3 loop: CASRGGDSHYGYTF. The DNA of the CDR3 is TGTGCCAGCAGAGGGGGAGACAGCCACTATGGCTACACCTTC.

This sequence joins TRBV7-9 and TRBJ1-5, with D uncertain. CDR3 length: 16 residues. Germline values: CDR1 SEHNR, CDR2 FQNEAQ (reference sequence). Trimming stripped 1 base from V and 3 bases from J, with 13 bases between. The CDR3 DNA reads TGTGCCAGCAGCTTAGTTCACGGGCAGATCAATCAGCCCCAGCATTTT. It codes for CASSLVHGQINQPQHF.

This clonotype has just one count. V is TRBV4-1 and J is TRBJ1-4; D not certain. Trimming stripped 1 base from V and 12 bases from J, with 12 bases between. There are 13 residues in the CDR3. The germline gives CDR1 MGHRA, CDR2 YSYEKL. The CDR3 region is CASSQVGRTELFF. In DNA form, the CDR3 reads TGCGCCAGCAGCCAAGTGGGAAGGACGGAACTGTTTTTT.

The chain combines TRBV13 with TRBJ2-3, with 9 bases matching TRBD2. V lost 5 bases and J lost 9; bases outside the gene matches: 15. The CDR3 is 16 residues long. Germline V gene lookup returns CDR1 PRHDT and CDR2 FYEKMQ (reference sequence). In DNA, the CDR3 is TGTGCCAGCAGCCGGAACGACGAGCGGGGGGCCATAACGCAGTATTTT. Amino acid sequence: CASSRNDERGAITQYF.

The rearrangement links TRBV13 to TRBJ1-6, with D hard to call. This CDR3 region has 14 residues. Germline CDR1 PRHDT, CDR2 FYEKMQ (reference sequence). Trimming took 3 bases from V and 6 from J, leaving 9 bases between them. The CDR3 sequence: CASSFRRSNSPLHF. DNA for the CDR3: TGTGCCAGCAGCTTCAGAAGGAGTAATTCACCCCTCCACTTT.

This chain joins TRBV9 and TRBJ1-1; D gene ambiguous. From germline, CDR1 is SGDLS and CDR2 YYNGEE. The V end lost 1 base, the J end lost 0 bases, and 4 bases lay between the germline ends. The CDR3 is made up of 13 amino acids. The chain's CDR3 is CASSVFVNTEAFF. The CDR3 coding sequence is TGTGCCAGCAGCGTATTTGTGAACACTGAAGCTTTCTTT.

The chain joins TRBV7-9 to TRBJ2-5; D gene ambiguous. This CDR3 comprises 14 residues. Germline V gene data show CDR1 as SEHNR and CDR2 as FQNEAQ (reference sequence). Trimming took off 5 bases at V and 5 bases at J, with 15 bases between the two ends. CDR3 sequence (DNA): TGTGCCAGCAGCCGACCCGGATTTGCGGAGACCCAGTACTTC. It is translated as CASSRPGFAETQYF. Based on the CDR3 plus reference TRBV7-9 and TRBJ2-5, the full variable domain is DTGVSQNPRHKITKRGQNVTFRCDPISEHNRLYWYRQTLGQGPEFLTYFQNEAQLEKSRLLSDRFSAERPKGSFSTLEIQRTEQGDSAMYLCASSRPGFAETQYFGPGTRLLVL.

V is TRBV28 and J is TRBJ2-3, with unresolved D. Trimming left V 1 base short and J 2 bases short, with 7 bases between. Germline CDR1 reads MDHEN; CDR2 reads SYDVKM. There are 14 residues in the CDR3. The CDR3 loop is CASSLYIDTDTQYF. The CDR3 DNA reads TGTGCCAGCAGTTTATATATCGACACAGATACGCAGTATTTT.

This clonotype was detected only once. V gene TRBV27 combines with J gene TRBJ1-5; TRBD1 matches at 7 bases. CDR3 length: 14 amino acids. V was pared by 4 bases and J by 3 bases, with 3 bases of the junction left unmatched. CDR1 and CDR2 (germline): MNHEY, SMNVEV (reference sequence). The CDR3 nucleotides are TGTGCCAGCAGTTCAGGGGGTCCCAATCAGCCCCAGCATTTT. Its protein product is CASSSGGPNQPQHF.

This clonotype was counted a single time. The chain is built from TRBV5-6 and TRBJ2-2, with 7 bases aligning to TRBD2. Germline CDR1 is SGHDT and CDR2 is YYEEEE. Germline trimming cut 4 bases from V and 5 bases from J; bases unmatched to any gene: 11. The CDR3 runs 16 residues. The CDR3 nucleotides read TGTGCCAGCAGCCTGAACCGGGACTATAGGACCGGGGAGCTGTTTTTT. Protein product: CASSLNRDYRTGELFF.

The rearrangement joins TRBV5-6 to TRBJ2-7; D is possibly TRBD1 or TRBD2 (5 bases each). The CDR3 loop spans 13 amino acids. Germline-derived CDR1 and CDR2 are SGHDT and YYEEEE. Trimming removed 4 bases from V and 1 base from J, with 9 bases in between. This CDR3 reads CASSRGGSYEQYF. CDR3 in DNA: TGTGCCAGCAGCCGGGGCGGTTCCTACGAGCAGTACTTC.

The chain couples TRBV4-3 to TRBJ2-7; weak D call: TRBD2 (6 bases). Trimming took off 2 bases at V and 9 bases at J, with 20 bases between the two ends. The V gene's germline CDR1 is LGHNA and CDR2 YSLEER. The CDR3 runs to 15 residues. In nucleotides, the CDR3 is TGCGCCAGCAGCCAAAAAGTGGGTCGGGGGAACGGGCAGTACTTC. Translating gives CASSQKVGRGNGQYF.

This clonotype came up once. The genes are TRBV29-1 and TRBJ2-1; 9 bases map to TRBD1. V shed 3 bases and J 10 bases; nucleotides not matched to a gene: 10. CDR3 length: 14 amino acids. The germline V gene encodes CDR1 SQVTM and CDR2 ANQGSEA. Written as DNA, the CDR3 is TGCAGCGTTGAGTGGACAGGGGACCCCAGGGAGCAGTTCTTC. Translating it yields CSVEWTGDPREQFF.